These 20 T cell receptor beta chains originate from one sample sequenced in a study of regulatory T cells in long-lasting Graves disease. Building the TCR beta libraries relied on iRepertoire HTBI primers, and CDR3 regions underwent Arm-PCR. TCRdb fed the multiplex PCR reads into MiXCR, producing one record per CDR3 protein. The data contain 700,000 or so distinct CDR3 sequences, 25% to 30% of them singletons. As to time point: persistent/refractory GD, antithyroid drugs over 5 years with positive TRAb. Scientists built the TCR library using RNA that was extracted from PBMCs. This specimen was peripheral blood mononuclear cells (PBMCs), taken when the disease was refractory, from a patient treated with antithyroid drugs. The source of these receptors is a female donor with Graves disease.

V gene TRBV29-1 combines with J gene TRBJ1-1, with D unclear. Germline V gene sequence: CDR1 SQVTM, CDR2 ANQGSEA. V dropped 3 bases and J dropped 2 bases, with 13 bases sitting between them. CDR3 length: 14 amino acids. CDR3 DNA: TGCAGCGTTGATGATAACAGCGATAACACTGAAGCTTTCTTT. Its protein product is CSVDDNSDNTEAFF.

This chain connects TRBV27 to TRBJ1-2, with a tentative D call TRBD1 (6 bases). The V end was cut by 7 bases, the J end by 6 bases, with 21 bases between. The CDR3 extends over 15 amino acids. Germline assignment: CDR1 MNHEY and CDR2 SMNVEV (reference sequence). CDR3 in DNA: TGTGCCAGCACGAACGACCAGGGGATCTTGGATGGCTACACCTTC. This sequence encodes CASTNDQGILDGYTF.

This clonotype turned up a few times. The genes are TRBV27 and TRBJ2-7; 9 nucleotides match TRBD1. V shed 5 bases and J 3 bases; nucleotides not matched to a gene: 2. CDR1 and CDR2 from the germline V gene are MNHEY and SMNVEV (reference sequence). The CDR3 covers 13 residues. CDR3 sequence: CASSGQGYYEQYF. The CDR3 coding sequence is TGTGCCAGCAGTGGACAGGGGTACTACGAGCAGTACTTC.

The chain links TRBV20-1 to TRBJ2-7, with TRBD1 identical over 7 bases. The germline CDR1 and CDR2 sequences are DFQATT and SNEGSKA (reference sequence). The CDR3 sequence is 12 residues long. J was trimmed by 4 bases and V by 7 bases; bases with no gene match: 7. The CDR3 DNA is TGCAGTGGGCAAGGGGGCCTTTACGAGCAGTACTTC. It encodes CSGQGGLYEQYF.

This clonotype was recorded a few times. The chain uses TRBV29-1 and TRBJ2-7; D call uncertain. This CDR3 contains 12 residues. Germline CDR1 and CDR2: SQVTM and ANQGSEA. Between the trimmed V and J ends, which lost 0 bases and 4 bases, there was a span of 7 bases. DNA of the CDR3: TGCAGCGTTGAAGATCTCAGATACGAGCAGTACTTC. This sequence encodes CSVEDLRYEQYF.

This chain connects TRBV5-5 to TRBJ2-7, with 7 bases fitting TRBD1. The trim removed 3 bases at V and 2 bases at J, leaving 8 bases unmatched. Germline V gives CDR1 SGHKS, CDR2 YYEKEE (reference sequence). The CDR3 spans 15 residues. In DNA form, the CDR3 reads TGTGCCAGCAGCTGGAGACAGGGTCCCCCCTACGAGCAGTACTTC. Residues: CASSWRQGPPYEQYF. Using reference TRBV5-5 and TRBJ2-7 for the parts outside the CDR3, the full variable domain is DAGVTQSPTHLIKTRGQQVTLRCSPISGHKSVSWYQQVLGQGPQFIFQYYEKEERGRGNFPDRFSARQFPNYSSELNVNALLLGDSALYLCASSWRQGPPYEQYFGPGTRLTVT.

This sequence joins TRBV29-1 and TRBJ1-4, with D maybe TRBD1 (5 bases). V was shortened by 5 bases and J by 1 base, with 11 bases between the two germline ends. Germline V CDR1 and CDR2: SQVTM, ANQGSEA. This CDR3 comprises 14 residues. This CDR3 reads CSVSRGGTNEKLFF. The DNA for the CDR3 is TGCAGCGTTAGTAGGGGCGGAACTAATGAAAAACTGTTTTTT. Combining the CDR3 with reference TRBV29-1 and TRBJ1-4 gives the whole variable domain SAVISQKPSRDICQRGTSLTIQCQVDSQVTMMFWYRQQPGQSLTLIATANQGSEATYESGFVIDKFPISRPNLTFSTLTVSNMSPEDSSIYLCSVSRGGTNEKLFFGSGTQLSVL.

At least ten counts were recorded for this clonotype. V and J are TRBV11-2 and TRBJ2-7; D unclear. CDR3 size: 12 residues. Germline V gives CDR1 SGHAT, CDR2 FQNNGV. V was shortened by 1 base and J by 5 bases, with 6 bases between the two germline ends. Here the CDR3 reads CASSLGANEQYF. In DNA form, the CDR3 reads TGTGCCAGCAGCTTAGGAGCGAACGAGCAGTACTTC.

This clonotype was counted many times. V is TRBV12-3 or TRBV12-4 and J is TRBJ1-1, with a weak D call TRBD1 (5 bases). Trimming took off 1 base at V and 5 bases at J, with 17 bases between the two ends. The CDR3 consists of 16 residues. CDR3: CASSLGLGTVGTEAFF. Written as DNA, the CDR3 is TGTGCCAGCAGTTTAGGGCTCGGGACTGTGGGGACTGAAGCTTTCTTT.

The chain links TRBV14 to TRBJ1-4, with TRBD1 matching 8 bases. The V gene's germline CDR1 is SGHDN and CDR2 FVKESK. This CDR3 has 15 amino acids. V shed 5 bases and J 8 bases; nucleotides not matched to a gene: 10. The CDR3 spells CASSARTGITEKLFF. The CDR3 bases are TGTGCCAGCAGCGCCCGGACAGGGATTACAGAAAAACTGTTTTTT.

The chain is built from TRBV7-2 and TRBJ1-1; perhaps TRBD1 as D (5 bases). The V end lost 6 bases, the J end lost 1 base, and 15 bases lay between the germline ends. From germline, CDR1 is SGHTA and CDR2 FQGNSA. The CDR3 runs to 15 residues. CDR3 loop: CASSPTRQKNTEAFF. CDR3 DNA: TGTGCCAGCAGTCCAACTCGACAGAAGAACACTGAAGCTTTCTTT.

The gene calls are TRBV27 and TRBJ1-6, with D possibly TRBD1 on 6 matching bases. The germline V gene has CDR1 MNHEY and CDR2 SMNVEV (reference sequence). This CDR3 is built from 15 residues. V dropped 3 bases and J dropped 5 bases, with 11 bases sitting between them. CDR3: CASSFIQGHNSPLHF. The CDR3 nucleotides are TGTGCCAGCAGTTTCATCCAGGGGCATAATTCACCCCTCCACTTT.

About this clonotype itself: Possible read error: a much larger clone is one base away. The chain couples TRBV2 to TRBJ2-5, with D perhaps matching TRBD2 (6 bases). This CDR3 has 13 residues. Germline V lookup: CDR1 SNHLY, CDR2 FYNNEI. The CDR3 reads CVSRAGSRETQYF. DNA for the CDR3: TGTGTCAGCAGAGCGGGCTCCCGGGAGACCCAGTACTTC.

This clonotype has only a few counts. V usage is TRBV20-1 and J usage is TRBJ1-5; D is undetermined. The germline V gene has CDR1 DFQATT and CDR2 SNEGSKA (reference sequence). This CDR3 is built from 15 residues. V was clipped by 5 bases and J by 6 bases, with 20 bases between them. The CDR3 reads CSASTDGRRSQPQHF. The CDR3, as DNA: TGCAGTGCTTCTACAGACGGCAGGAGGTCTCAGCCCCAGCATTTT.

The V call is TRBV2, the J call TRBJ2-3; 10 bases fit TRBD2. The germline gives CDR1 SNHLY, CDR2 FYNNEI. The length of the CDR3 is 16 residues. V lost 1 base, J lost 2 bases, and 3 bases stayed unmatched. This chain's CDR3 is CASSEVGLAATDTQYF. DNA of the CDR3: TGTGCCAGCAGTGAAGTAGGACTAGCGGCCACAGATACGCAGTATTTT. Together with reference TRBV2 and TRBJ2-3, the CDR3 gives the full variable domain: EPEVTQTPSHQVTQMGQEVILRCVPISNHLYFYWYRQILGQKVEFLVSFYNNEISEKSEIFDDQFSVERPDGSNFTLKIRSTKLEDSAMYFCASSEVGLAATDTQYFGPGTRLTVL.

The rearrangement links TRBV5-5 to TRBJ1-2, with 11 bases that match TRBD1. Germline values: CDR1 SGHKS, CDR2 YYEKEE (reference sequence). The CDR3 is 17 residues long. J was trimmed by 0 bases and V by 0 bases; bases with no gene match: 4. This CDR3 is CASSLGTGGPANYGYTF. The DNA for the CDR3 is TGTGCCAGCAGCTTGGGGACAGGGGGCCCAGCTAACTATGGCTACACCTTC.

This clonotype has just a few counts. The chain couples TRBV28 to TRBJ1-1; TRBD1 agrees at 8 bases. The CDR3 consists of 11 residues. The J segment lost 10 bases and the V segment lost 5 bases, leaving 3 bases of the junction unmatched. Germline V gene sequence: CDR1 MDHEN, CDR2 SYDVKM. Written as DNA, the CDR3 is TGTGCCAGCAGTCAAGACAGGGGAGCTTTCTTT. This sequence encodes CASSQDRGAFF.

Only a few counts were recorded for this clonotype. The V gene is TRBV12-3 or TRBV12-4, the J gene TRBJ1-6; D remains ambiguous. Trimming pared 2 bases from V and 10 bases from J, leaving 12 bases between. This CDR3 has 14 residues. The CDR3 region is CASSLSAGGSPLHF. The CDR3 nucleotides are TGTGCCAGCAGTTTATCCGCAGGAGGCTCACCCCTCCACTTT.

The V and J genes are TRBV12-3 or TRBV12-4 and TRBJ2-5; the match to TRBD2 covers 14 bases. The ends lost 1 base at V and 4 bases at J; junction bases unmatched: 14. The CDR3 contains 20 residues. DNA for the CDR3: TGTGCCAGCAGTTTAGAGGGACTAGCGGGAGTAGAGGGGCCGCGAGAGACCCAGTACTTC. This gives the protein CASSLEGLAGVEGPRETQYF.

V is TRBV27 and J is TRBJ1-1, with D uncertain. V lost 8 bases to trimming and J lost 0 bases, with 13 bases between them. Germline V CDR1 and CDR2: MNHEY, SMNVEV (reference sequence). This CDR3 comprises 14 residues. The CDR3 sequence: CASRNRYMNTEAFF. The DNA of the CDR3 is TGTGCCAGCCGAAACCGTTACATGAACACTGAAGCTTTCTTT.